The rows below give T cell receptor beta chains drawn from one sample of a study of STAT3 mutations in large granular lymphocyte leukemia. The assay was immunoSEQ multiplex PCR, and TCRdb's table has in-frame clones only and misses some. This sample has some 4,000 clones; about 64% occur once, and the top ten carry more than 35%. The sequenced sample consisted of PBMCs. These TCRs come from a human donor with T large granular lymphocyte leukemia. Some clones in this sample may be carry-over from other donors' samples. The CDR3 runs from the conserved cysteine through the conserved F or W. Each record gives: D gene, V gene, J gene, clone size, CDR3 length, CDR3 DNA, CDR3 protein. The D gene is left open where the match is weak. Size is stated for part of the rows, as once, few or many counts, or as a class when the clone is expanded.

d_gene: .; v_gene: TRBV5-1; j_gene: TRBJ1-3; abundance: .; len: 15; CDR3nt: TGCGCCAGCAGCTTGGGAGGGGGCTCTGGAAACACCATATATTTT; CDR3aa: CASSLGGGSGNTIYF
d_gene: .; v_gene: TRBV20-1; j_gene: TRBJ2-5; abundance: .; len: 11; CDR3nt: TGCAGTGGCCAACATCAAGAGACCCAGTACTTC; CDR3aa: CSGQHQETQYF
d_gene: .; v_gene: TRBV30; j_gene: TRBJ1-2; abundance: .; len: 10; CDR3nt: TGTGCCTGGAGAAGAGGGGGCTACACCTTC; CDR3aa: CAWRRGGYTF
d_gene: .; v_gene: TRBV7-6; j_gene: TRBJ1-2; abundance: large; len: 15; CDR3nt: TGTGCCAGCAGCTCAACCCTGGGGGGGCAGAGTGGCTACACCTTC; CDR3aa: CASSSTLGGQSGYTF
d_gene: TRBD1; v_gene: TRBV4-1; j_gene: TRBJ2-6; abundance: .; len: 17; CDR3nt: TGCGCCAGCAGCCAGGGGACAGGGGGAACTGGGGCCAACGTCCTGACTTTC; CDR3aa: CASSQGTGGTGANVLTF
d_gene: .; v_gene: TRBV5-5; j_gene: TRBJ1-2; abundance: few; len: 13; CDR3nt: TGTGCCAGCAGCTGGGCGGACGAGGAGGGCTACACCTTC; CDR3aa: CASSWADEEGYTF
d_gene: .; v_gene: TRBV12-5; j_gene: TRBJ2-1; abundance: few; len: 14; CDR3nt: TGTGCTAGTGGTTTCTGGACCACCTACAATGAGCAGTTCTTC; CDR3aa: CASGFWTTYNEQFF
d_gene: .; v_gene: TRBV6-5; j_gene: TRBJ1-2; abundance: few; len: 14; CDR3nt: TGTGCCAGCAGGCAAAACGGGCCACCTAATGGCTACACCTTC; CDR3aa: CASRQNGPPNGYTF
d_gene: TRBD1; v_gene: TRBV5-4; j_gene: TRBJ2-7; abundance: .; len: 15; CDR3nt: TGTGCCAGCAGCTTGGGGACAGGGGCCTCCTACGAGCAGTACTTC; CDR3aa: CASSLGTGASYEQYF
d_gene: TRBD1; v_gene: TRBV14; j_gene: TRBJ1-1; abundance: .; len: 16; CDR3nt: TGTGCCAGCAGCCAAGATATCGGACAGGTCTCTACCGGGGCTTTCTTT; CDR3aa: CASSQDIGQVSTGAFF
d_gene: TRBD1; v_gene: TRBV30; j_gene: TRBJ1-2; abundance: .; len: 11; CDR3nt: TGTGCCTGGGGACAGGGGGATGGCTACACCTTC; CDR3aa: CAWGQGDGYTF
d_gene: TRBD1; v_gene: TRBV29-1; j_gene: TRBJ2-7; abundance: .; len: 14; CDR3nt: TGCAGCGTCCTGGGGACAGGGAGCTCCTACGAGCAGTACTTC; CDR3aa: CSVLGTGSSYEQYF
d_gene: .; v_gene: TRBV29-1; j_gene: TRBJ2-7; abundance: medium-sized; len: 15; CDR3nt: TGCAGCGTTGAAGGGGGGACCGGGAGACCCTACGAGCAGTACTTC; CDR3aa: CSVEGGTGRPYEQYF
d_gene: .; v_gene: TRBV30; j_gene: TRBJ1-5; abundance: .; len: 16; CDR3nt: TGTGCCTGGAGTGAGGGAACTCTGTATAGCAATCAGCCCCAGCATTTT; CDR3aa: CAWSEGTLYSNQPQHF
d_gene: TRBD2; v_gene: TRBV5-1; j_gene: TRBJ2-7; abundance: few; len: 16; CDR3nt: TGCGCCAGCAGCTCGGCAGGGACTAGCGGGAACCCCGAGCAGTACTTC; CDR3aa: CASSSAGTSGNPEQYF
d_gene: .; v_gene: TRBV27; j_gene: TRBJ1-2; abundance: .; len: 17; CDR3nt: TGTGCCAGCAGTTTATCGATCGGGTCCGGGGCGCTTGAAGGCTACACCTTC; CDR3aa: CASSLSIGSGALEGYTF
d_gene: TRBD1; v_gene: TRBV30; j_gene: TRBJ1-2; abundance: .; len: 14; CDR3nt: TGTGCCTGGAGGGGCAGGGGGAGGAACTATGGCTACACCTTC; CDR3aa: CAWRGRGRNYGYTF
d_gene: TRBD1; v_gene: TRBV29-1; j_gene: TRBJ1-2; abundance: few; len: 12; CDR3nt: TGCAGCGTTTACAGGGGAATGAGCGGCTACACCTTC; CDR3aa: CSVYRGMSGYTF
d_gene: TRBD1; v_gene: TRBV7-9; j_gene: TRBJ2-7; abundance: .; len: 15; CDR3nt: TGTGCCAGCAGCCTCGCCGGGACAGGGGTTCGCGAGCAGTACTTC; CDR3aa: CASSLAGTGVREQYF
d_gene: .; v_gene: TRBV18; j_gene: TRBJ2-3; abundance: .; len: 15; CDR3nt: TGTGCCAGCTCACCTGAGTACCTAATCACAGATACGCAGTATTTT; CDR3aa: CASSPEYLITDTQYF
d_gene: .; v_gene: TRBV18; j_gene: TRBJ1-5; abundance: .; len: 16; CDR3nt: TGTGCCAGCTCACCCCAGGGAGGGAGGGAAAATCAGCCCCAGCATTTT; CDR3aa: CASSPQGGRENQPQHF
d_gene: .; v_gene: TRBV10-3; j_gene: TRBJ1-4; abundance: .; len: 13; CDR3nt: TGTGCCACCGCCCCACAGGGAAATGAAAAACTGTTTTTT; CDR3aa: CATAPQGNEKLFF
d_gene: .; v_gene: TRBV18; j_gene: TRBJ2-5; abundance: .; len: 13; CDR3nt: TGTGCCAGCTCACCTGCGGGACTGGAGACCCAGTACTTC; CDR3aa: CASSPAGLETQYF
d_gene: .; v_gene: TRBV15; j_gene: TRBJ1-2; abundance: .; len: 13; CDR3nt: TGTGCCACCAGCAGAGAAGAGGGCGATGGCTACACCTTC; CDR3aa: CATSREEGDGYTF
d_gene: .; v_gene: TRBV19; j_gene: TRBJ2-7; abundance: .; len: 11; CDR3nt: TGTGCCAGTAGTTCGCTCTACGAGCAGTACTTC; CDR3aa: CASSSLYEQYF
d_gene: .; v_gene: TRBV7-9; j_gene: TRBJ2-7; abundance: few; len: 12; CDR3nt: TGTGCCAGCAGCTTGAGCTCCTACGAGCAGTACTTC; CDR3aa: CASSLSSYEQYF
d_gene: .; v_gene: TRBV5-1; j_gene: TRBJ1-2; abundance: .; len: 13; CDR3nt: TGCGCCAGCAGCTTAGGGACGACCTATGGCTACACCTTC; CDR3aa: CASSLGTTYGYTF
d_gene: .; v_gene: TRBV29-1; j_gene: TRBJ2-3; abundance: .; len: 13; CDR3nt: TGCAGCGTTGCCGGGAGTTATGGAGATACGCAGTATTTT; CDR3aa: CSVAGSYGDTQYF
d_gene: .; v_gene: TRBV30; j_gene: TRBJ2-5; abundance: few; len: 14; CDR3nt: TGTGCCTGGAGCGGGGCGCTTCGGCAAGAGACCCAGTACTTC; CDR3aa: CAWSGALRQETQYF
d_gene: .; v_gene: TRBV5-4; j_gene: TRBJ1-1; abundance: .; len: 13; CDR3nt: TGTGCCAGCAGCTTCGGCCACAACACTGAAGCTTTCTTT; CDR3aa: CASSFGHNTEAFF
d_gene: TRBD2; v_gene: TRBV18; j_gene: TRBJ2-3; abundance: .; len: 16; CDR3nt: TGTGCCAGCTCACCACCGTTGGCGGGAGGCACAGATACGCAGTATTTT; CDR3aa: CASSPPLAGGTDTQYF
d_gene: .; v_gene: TRBV30; j_gene: TRBJ2-7; abundance: .; len: 12; CDR3nt: TGTGCCTGGAATGGGGGCAGCTACGAGCAGTACTTC; CDR3aa: CAWNGGSYEQYF
d_gene: .; v_gene: TRBV6-5; j_gene: TRBJ1-2; abundance: .; len: 13; CDR3nt: TGTGCCAGCAGAGAAACAGGGCCCGCGGGCTACACCTTC; CDR3aa: CASRETGPAGYTF
d_gene: .; v_gene: TRBV30; j_gene: TRBJ1-2; abundance: .; len: 12; CDR3nt: TGTGCCTGGAGTCTGGGGGCAGATTCGGGGACCTTC; CDR3aa: CAWSLGADSGTF
d_gene: .; v_gene: TRBV5-4; j_gene: TRBJ2-7; abundance: .; len: 13; CDR3nt: TGTGCCAGCAGCTTGATCTTTGGCGACGAGCAGTACTTC; CDR3aa: CASSLIFGDEQYF
d_gene: .; v_gene: TRBV7-9; j_gene: TRBJ2-7; abundance: .; len: 13; CDR3nt: TGTGCCAGCAGGAAAACAGGGCCCTACGAGCAGTACTTC; CDR3aa: CASRKTGPYEQYF
d_gene: .; v_gene: TRBV5-1; j_gene: TRBJ1-2; abundance: .; len: 16; CDR3nt: TGCGCCAGCAGCTTGGCCGAGGAGGGCCCCTCGGGTGGCTACACCTTC; CDR3aa: CASSLAEEGPSGGYTF
d_gene: TRBD1; v_gene: TRBV7-9; j_gene: TRBJ2-7; abundance: .; len: 17; CDR3nt: TGTGCCAGCAGCTGGAAACGGGACAGTTTAAGCTCCTACGAGCAGTACTTC; CDR3aa: CASSWKRDSLSSYEQYF
d_gene: .; v_gene: TRBV5-4; j_gene: TRBJ2-7; abundance: .; len: 13; CDR3nt: TGTGCCAGCAGCTTGGGACCTAACTACGAGCAGTACTTC; CDR3aa: CASSLGPNYEQYF
d_gene: TRBD2; v_gene: TRBV27; j_gene: TRBJ2-7; abundance: once; len: 14; CDR3nt: TGTGCCAGCAGAGGACTAGCGGGAGCCTACGAGCAGTACTTC; CDR3aa: CASRGLAGAYEQYF
d_gene: .; v_gene: TRBV7-9; j_gene: TRBJ1-2; abundance: .; len: 14; CDR3nt: TGTGCCAGCAGCTTAGAGGGCACTAACTATGGCTACACCTTC; CDR3aa: CASSLEGTNYGYTF
d_gene: TRBD1; v_gene: TRBV30; j_gene: TRBJ1-5; abundance: .; len: 13; CDR3nt: TGTGCCTGGAGCCCGAAGGGGGCTCAGCCCCAGCATTTT; CDR3aa: CAWSPKGAQPQHF
d_gene: TRBD1; v_gene: TRBV6-5; j_gene: TRBJ1-6; abundance: few; len: 14; CDR3nt: TGTGCCAGCAGCCCGGGACAGTCTAGTTCACCCCTCCACTTT; CDR3aa: CASSPGQSSSPLHF
d_gene: .; v_gene: TRBV7-9; j_gene: TRBJ1-2; abundance: few; len: 16; CDR3nt: TGTGCCAGCAGCAACCCCTCCGGGTTCGCTAACTATGGCTACACCTTC; CDR3aa: CASSNPSGFANYGYTF
d_gene: .; v_gene: TRBV19; j_gene: TRBJ1-1; abundance: few; len: 11; CDR3nt: TGTGCCAGTAGTGACCCCTCGGCGGCTTTCTTT; CDR3aa: CASSDPSAAFF
d_gene: .; v_gene: TRBV5-4; j_gene: TRBJ2-7; abundance: .; len: 13; CDR3nt: TGTGCCAGCAGCTTGGTAGGTAGTGGGGAGCAGTACTTC; CDR3aa: CASSLVGSGEQYF
d_gene: .; v_gene: TRBV18; j_gene: TRBJ1-1; abundance: .; len: 15; CDR3nt: TGTGCCAGCTCACCAAGGAGGGGAGAGAACACTGAAGCTTTCTTT; CDR3aa: CASSPRRGENTEAFF
d_gene: .; v_gene: TRBV5-6; j_gene: TRBJ1-2; abundance: .; len: 16; CDR3nt: TGTGCCAGCAGCTTGGGAGCATTTGGGCTAAACTATGGCTACACCTTC; CDR3aa: CASSLGAFGLNYGYTF
d_gene: .; v_gene: TRBV27; j_gene: TRBJ2-7; abundance: .; len: 15; CDR3nt: TGTGCCAGCAGTTTATCGGGGGCATCGGGCTACGAGCAGTACTTC; CDR3aa: CASSLSGASGYEQYF
d_gene: .; v_gene: TRBV29-1; j_gene: TRBJ2-3; abundance: .; len: 13; CDR3nt: TGCAGCGTTCGGGGCAGAGTCACAGATACGCAGTATTTT; CDR3aa: CSVRGRVTDTQYF
d_gene: .; v_gene: TRBV19; j_gene: TRBJ2-7; abundance: .; len: 13; CDR3nt: TGTGCCAGTACGGGAGATCGATCCTACGAGCAGTACTTC; CDR3aa: CASTGDRSYEQYF
d_gene: .; v_gene: TRBV7-2; j_gene: TRBJ2-7; abundance: few; len: 13; CDR3nt: TGTGCCAGCAGCTTCTCCCCTGCCTACGAGCAGTACTTC; CDR3aa: CASSFSPAYEQYF